This TCR beta chain was captured by sequencing in a study of CD8+ T cells in alopecia areata. Looking at the study overall: Affected scalp percentage gauged treated patients' severity. Findings and caveats of the study: Higher clonality than in normal scalp was seen in lesional scalp, especially alopecia totalis/universalis. With tofacitinib ongoing, many expanded lesional clones persisted in both scalp and blood. For patients receiving tofacitinib, scalp clonality and expanded CD8+ clones among the top 100 significantly decreased.

As concerns this clone: Antigen unknown.

This CDR3 is 13 amino acids long. V was clipped by 5 bases and J by 7 bases, with 15 bases between them. CDR1 and CDR2 from the germline V gene are MNHEY and SVGAGI. Treatment in this sample: oral pan-JAK inhibitor, 5-10 mg twice daily. Reverse transcription of extracted RNA yielded cDNA, which provided the sequencing template. TCRdb keeps only in-frame clones here, not all; method: immunoSEQ multiplex PCR. The data hold 150,000 to 250,000 clones, with 55% to 70% observed a single time. The receptor was isolated from a human donor with alopecia areata. This specimen was CD4+ T cells sorted from blood, taken at week 24, from a patient treated with tofacitinib. V usage is TRBV6-5 and J usage is TRBJ2-7; D remains unclear. CDR3 region: CASSPRSVSEQYF. The CDR3 bases are TGTGCCAGCAGTCCACGGTCGGTCTCTGAGCAGTACTTC.